This T cell receptor beta chain comes out of a study of spatial heterogeneity in lung cancer. Study-wide findings and caveats: Expanded tumor TCRs that were ubiquitous appeared in blood more at resection than follow-up.

Time point: blood at routine non-recurrence follow-up after resection. The germline CDR1 and CDR2 sequences are DFQATT and SNEGSKA (reference sequence). This CDR3 contains 14 residues. The V end lost 6 bases, the J end lost 1 base, and 14 bases lay between the germline ends. This clonotype was recorded many times. Its antigen is unknown. TCRdb used MiXCR to reprocess the 5' RACE reads, holding one entry per CDR3 protein. The profile covers 110,000 or so distinct CDR3 sequences, with 10% to 14% appearing a single time and 24% taken by the ten largest. The chain links TRBV20-1 to TRBJ2-3; D is undetermined. This TCR derives from a female donor with early-stage non-small cell lung cancer. The sample here was PBMCs, taken at follow-up. CDR3 bases: TGCAGTGCCCATTCCTTCCGGGGCACAGATACGCAGTATTTT. Translating it yields CSAHSFRGTDTQYF.